The 23 T cell receptor beta chains below were found in one sample sequenced in a study of blood T cells in healthy people across ages. Primed by a sample-barcoded 5' primer and a J-beta primer mix, a second PCR proceeded for 7 to 11 cycles. TCRdb fed the 5' RACE reads into MiXCR, producing one record per CDR3 protein. The sample holds about 700,000 distinct CDR3 sequences; 32% are singletons and the top ten take approximately 15%. The source material was blood. All receptors come from an elderly woman in good health.

The chain recombines TRBV20-1 with TRBJ2-7; the D is unclear. This CDR3 is built from 15 residues. Trimming removed 6 bases from V and 0 bases from J, with 18 bases in between. Germline values: CDR1 DFQATT, CDR2 SNEGSKA (reference sequence). Here the CDR3 reads CSAEIGELSSYEQYF. The CDR3 nucleotides are TGCAGTGCCGAGATAGGAGAGCTCAGCTCCTACGAGCAGTACTTC.

This clonotype was found many times. V and J are TRBV5-1 and TRBJ2-1, with 13 bases that match TRBD2. After removal of 0 bases from V and 8 bases from J, the junction contained 5 bases not matched to a gene. Germline-derived CDR1 and CDR2 are SGHRS and YFSETQ. CDR3 length: 16 amino acids. The CDR3 DNA is TGCGCCAGCAGCTTGGTCGGGACTAGCGGGGTCGATGAGCAGTTCTTC. It encodes CASSLVGTSGVDEQFF.

The chain couples TRBV6-5 to TRBJ2-3, with TRBD2 matching over 8 bases. The trim removed 6 bases at V and 1 base at J, leaving 6 bases unmatched. The CDR3 spans 15 residues. The germline CDR1 and CDR2 sequences are MNHEY and SVGAGI. CDR3 nucleotide sequence: TGTGCCAGCAGCCCTAGGCGGGAGGGCACAGATACGCAGTATTTT. It specifies CASSPRREGTDTQYF.

The chain combines TRBV29-1 with TRBJ2-5, with a tentative D call TRBD2 (6 bases). V gave up 1 base and J gave up 5 bases, with 14 bases separating them. CDR1 SQVTM and CDR2 ANQGSEA come from the germline V gene. The CDR3 loop spans 14 amino acids. In DNA form, the CDR3 reads TGCAGCGTTGAAGCAACACTAGCTTTCGAGACCCAGTACTTC. This encodes CSVEATLAFETQYF.

This clonotype was observed many times. The chain employs TRBV5-1 and TRBJ2-3, with 8 bases fitting TRBD2. From germline, CDR1 is SGHRS and CDR2 YFSETQ. CDR3 length equals 15 residues. J gave up 4 bases and V 4 bases, and 8 bases lay outside the gene matches. The CDR3 loop is CASSLSGATADTQYF. CDR3 DNA: TGCGCCAGCAGCCTTAGCGGGGCTACGGCAGATACGCAGTATTTT.

This clonotype appeared a single time. CDR3 nucleotide sequence: TGCAGTGCTAGAGTGGACAGAGAGAACACTGAAGCTTTCTTT. Amino acid sequence: CSARVDRENTEAFF. The rearrangement links TRBV20-1 to TRBJ1-1, with a weak D call TRBD1 (6 bases). Germline V lookup: CDR1 DFQATT, CDR2 SNEGSKA (reference sequence). The CDR3 has 14 amino acids. Trimming took 1 base from V and 1 from J, leaving 10 bases between them.

The sample holds a few counts of this clonotype. A much larger clone lies a single base off, so this may be a read error. The V and J genes are TRBV12-3 or TRBV12-4 and TRBJ2-3; D is ambiguous. The CDR3 length is 13 residues. V was trimmed by 5 bases and J by 4 bases, leaving 10 bases between them. CDR3 DNA sequence: TGTGCCAGCAGTCCACAGAGCGCAGATACGCAGTATTTT. It is translated as CASSPQSADTQYF.

About this clonotype itself: A much larger clone lies one base from this, so it may be a read error. The rearrangement uses TRBV5-8 and TRBJ2-3; 7 bases are shared with TRBD1. The CDR3 runs to 15 residues. CDR1 is SGHTS and CDR2 is YDEGEE in the germline V gene. V lost 1 base, J lost 1 base, and 3 bases stayed unmatched. CDR3 region: CASSLYRGGTDTQYF. The DNA for the CDR3 is TGTGCCAGCAGCTTGTACAGGGGAGGCACAGATACGCAGTATTTT.

There are many counts of this clonotype. The rearrangement links TRBV20-1 to TRBJ2-4; D unresolved. Germline V gives CDR1 DFQATT, CDR2 SNEGSKA (reference sequence). Trimming took off 1 base at V and 0 bases at J, with 13 bases between the two ends. There are 16 residues in the CDR3. The CDR3 sequence is CSARVLASLAKNIQYF. CDR3 in DNA: TGCAGTGCTAGAGTGTTAGCCTCCTTAGCCAAAAACATTCAGTACTTC.

This clonotype was counted a few times. This may be a read error, as it is one base from a much larger clone. This chain joins TRBV7-2 and TRBJ1-2; D gene uncertain. The V and J ends lost 1 base and 0 bases respectively, with 9 bases between them. Germline assignment: CDR1 SGHTA and CDR2 FQGNSA. CDR3 length equals 15 residues. CDR3 protein: CASSLVVEANYGYTF. CDR3 nucleotide sequence: TGTGCCAGCAGCTTAGTGGTAGAAGCTAACTATGGCTACACCTTC.

About this clonotype: A much bigger clone sits one base away, suggesting this may be a read error. This chain joins TRBV20-1 and TRBJ1-2; D remains unclear. This CDR3 has 13 residues. Germline loops: CDR1 DFQATT, CDR2 SNEGSKA (reference sequence). The ends were cut back, 0 bases at V and 5 bases at J, with 10 bases in the middle. CDR3 amino acids: CSAREGTGYGYTF. The CDR3 bases are TGCAGTGCTAGAGAGGGAACGGGTTATGGCTACACCTTC.

The rearrangement links TRBV7-2 to TRBJ1-5, with D hard to call. The germline V gene has CDR1 SGHTA and CDR2 FQGNSA. Between the trimmed V and J ends, which lost 1 base and 0 bases, there was a span of 10 bases. This CDR3 contains 16 residues. The CDR3 DNA reads as TGTGCCAGCAGCTTAGACCCCAGGTATAGCAATCAGCCCCAGCATTTT. The encoded protein is CASSLDPRYSNQPQHF. Using reference TRBV7-2 and TRBJ1-5 for the parts outside the CDR3, the full variable domain is GAGVSQSPSNKVTEKGKDVELRCDPISGHTALYWYRQSLGQGLEFLIYFQGNSAPDKSGLPSDRFSAERTGGSVSTLTIQRTQQEDSAVYLCASSLDPRYSNQPQHFGDGTRLSIL.

The sample holds many counts of this clonotype. This rearrangement joins TRBV28 to TRBJ2-1, with TRBD2 matching 8 bases. After removal of 4 bases from V and 0 bases from J, the junction contained 5 bases not matched to a gene. Germline V gene sequence: CDR1 MDHEN, CDR2 SYDVKM. The CDR3 spans 16 residues. CDR3 residues: CASSSPGGGSYNEQFF. The CDR3 bases are TGTGCCAGCAGTTCCCCGGGGGGGGGCTCCTACAATGAGCAGTTCTTC.

About this clonotype: Being one base from a much bigger clone, this may be a read error. J is TRBJ1-6 and V is TRBV21-1; the D call in the table, TRBD1, was not verified against the DNA. TRBV21-1 is assigned pseudogene status. This CDR3 is 13 amino acids long. In DNA, the CDR3 is TGTGCCAGGCCTACAGGAGTCGGTCCACCCCTCCACTTT. Protein: CARPTGVGPPLHF.

This clonotype has at least ten counts. The chain carries TRBV7-3 and TRBJ1-2, with 7 positions matching TRBD1. J was trimmed by 7 bases and V by 2 bases; bases with no gene match: 4. CDR1 and CDR2 from the germline V gene are SGHTA and FQGTGA. The CDR3 length is 13 residues. The CDR3 region has the DNA TGTGCCAGCAGCTTAGAGGGGGCAAGTGGCTACACCTTC. Amino acid sequence: CASSLEGASGYTF.

The rearrangement links TRBV5-5 to TRBJ1-1; D unresolved. The CDR3 sequence is 15 residues long. Germline assignment: CDR1 SGHKS and CDR2 YYEKEE (reference sequence). Trimming left V 4 bases short and J 6 bases short, with 19 bases between. The CDR3 loop reads CASSRDPGRGAEAFF. The CDR3 DNA reads as TGTGCCAGCAGCCGTGACCCCGGGCGAGGCGCTGAAGCTTTCTTT.

This sequence joins TRBV28 and TRBJ2-5; 8 bases are a match to TRBD1. V trimming: 6 bases; J trimming: 4 bases; junction bases outside the gene matches: 13. CDR1 and CDR2 (germline): MDHEN, SYDVKM. The CDR3 length is 16 residues. Here the CDR3 DNA reads TGTGCCAGCAGCTCCCTCGGACAGGGAATAGTAGAGACCCAGTACTTC. Translation gives CASSSLGQGIVETQYF.

The CDR3 DNA sequence: TGTGCCAGTCCTCCGGCTAGCGGTCCTTTTATCACGCAGTATTTT. Residues: CASPPASGPFITQYF. The J gene is TRBJ2-3, the V gene TRBV28; TRBD2 matches at 7 bases. J lost 9 bases, V lost 9 bases, and 18 bases had no gene match. This CDR3 region has 15 residues. From germline, CDR1 is MDHEN and CDR2 SYDVKM.

For this clonotype: Since a much larger clone is just one base distant, this may be a read error. The genes are TRBV28 and TRBJ1-2; TRBD1 is a possible D gene (5 bases). Germline V CDR1 and CDR2: MDHEN, SYDVKM. This CDR3 region has 14 residues. CDR3 protein: CASRLFSGRGGYTF. The CDR3 DNA is TGTGCCAGCAGGTTATTTTCTGGGAGGGGTGGCTACACCTTC.

There are a few counts of this clonotype. The chain is built from TRBV18 and TRBJ1-2; D unresolved. The CDR3 spans 12 residues. Germline V gene sequence: CDR1 KGHSH, CDR2 LQKENI. The V and J ends lost 2 bases and 4 bases respectively, with 5 bases between them. The CDR3 loop is CASSPGPYGYTF. The CDR3 coding sequence is TGTGCCAGCTCACCAGGGCCCTATGGCTACACCTTC.

The chain recombines TRBV6-5 with TRBJ2-6; TRBD1 agrees at 9 bases. Germline V gene data show CDR1 as MNHEY and CDR2 as SVGAGI. With V trimmed by 2 bases and J by 0 bases, 8 bases remained unmatched. There are 19 residues in the CDR3. CDR3 nucleotides: TGTGCCAGCAGTTACGGTTGGGGACAGGGATTCTCTGGGGCCAACGTCCTGACTTTC. As protein: CASSYGWGQGFSGANVLTF.

The rearrangement links TRBV20-1 to TRBJ1-2; 7 bases fit TRBD1. Germline V lookup: CDR1 DFQATT, CDR2 SNEGSKA (reference sequence). The CDR3 contains 16 residues. J was trimmed by 6 bases and V by 4 bases; bases with no gene match: 17. CDR3 coding DNA: TGCAGTGCTACCGGGACAGCGCTGAGTAGGGGAGATGGCTACACCTTC. This codes for CSATGTALSRGDGYTF.

This clonotype has more than one count but fewer than ten. With a much larger clone just one base away, this may be a read error. CDR3 sequence (DNA): TGTGCCAGCAGCCAAGACCTAGCGGGGGGGCCTTGGTACTTC. Its translation: CASSQDLAGGPWYF. The rearrangement uses TRBV3-1 and TRBJ2-4, with 12 bases that match TRBD2. V was clipped by 0 bases and J by 15 bases; unmatched bases: 6. Germline V gives CDR1 LGHDT, CDR2 YNNKEL (reference sequence). The CDR3 has 14 residues.